The 14 T cell receptor beta chains given below trace back to one sample, sequenced in a study of blood T cell repertoires in COVID-19. Clones were sequenced by immunoSEQ multiplex PCR, and TCRdb holds only the in-frame ones, with some missing. The sample has roughly 430,000 clones; approximately 85% are singletons. What was sequenced was PBMCs or T cells enriched from blood (not recorded which). All receptors derive from a woman in her forties with acute COVID-19.

The V gene is TRBV5-6, the J gene TRBJ1-2; 9 bases line up with TRBD1. Germline lookup yields CDR1 SGHDT and CDR2 YYEEEE. Trimming at V came to 4 bases and at J to 10 bases, leaving 2 bases not matched to a gene. This CDR3 has 11 amino acids. The DNA of the CDR3 is TGTGCCAGCAGCGGGACAGGGTACTACACCTTC. It translates to CASSGTGYYTF.

As DNA, the CDR3 is TGTGCCAGCAGCCTAAAAGCAGGGAATGGGGACTATGGCTACACCTTC. This encodes CASSLKAGNGDYGYTF. The rearrangement uses TRBV5-5 and TRBJ1-2, with a possible D match to TRBD1 (5 bases). The CDR3 contains 16 residues. Germline assignment: CDR1 SGHKS and CDR2 YYEKEE (reference sequence). Trimming removed 4 bases from V and 3 bases from J, with 19 bases in between. Full variable domain (remainder filled in from reference TRBV5-5 and TRBJ1-2): DAGVTQSPTHLIKTRGQQVTLRCSPISGHKSVSWYQQVLGQGPQFIFQYYEKEERGRGNFPDRFSARQFPNYSSELNVNALLLGDSALYLCASSLKAGNGDYGYTFGSGTRLTVV.

The chain recombines TRBV11-3 with TRBJ1-1; 9 bases are shared with TRBD1. Trimming cost V 1 base and J 5 bases; bases outside gene matches: 2. Germline CDR1 reads SGHNT; CDR2 reads YENEEA. The length of the CDR3 is 14 residues. In DNA, the CDR3 is TGTGCCAGCAGCTTAGGGACAGGGGTTACTGAAGCTTTCTTT. Its translation is CASSLGTGVTEAFF.

This chain links TRBV29-1 with TRBJ2-7; 9 nucleotides line up with TRBD1. The V gene end was trimmed by 1 base and the J gene end by 3 bases; junction bases not matched to a gene: 4. Per the germline V gene, CDR1 is SQVTM and CDR2 is ANQGSEA. This CDR3 spans 14 amino acids. This CDR3 is CSVEVTGGHYEQYF. In nucleotides, the CDR3 is TGCAGCGTTGAAGTGACAGGGGGTCACTACGAGCAGTACTTC.

The chain employs TRBV5-1 and TRBJ2-7; D may be TRBD2 (6 bases). Trimming cost V 4 bases and J 0 bases, with 20 bases left between them. The CDR3 is 17 amino acids. Per germline, CDR1 SGHRS and CDR2 YFSETQ. This chain's CDR3 is CASSVGLRDSSSYEQYF. The CDR3 DNA reads TGCGCCAGCAGCGTGGGGCTCCGGGACTCAAGCTCCTACGAGCAGTACTTC.

J is TRBJ2-1 and V is TRBV19; D remains ambiguous. The CDR3 sequence is 14 residues long. The germline V gene has CDR1 LNHDA and CDR2 SQIVND (reference sequence). The V gene lost 5 bases and the J gene lost 5 bases, with 13 bases spanning the gap. CDR3 coding DNA: TGTGCCAGTAGTCGTGGCCCCGGAGACAATGAGCAGTTCTTC. It is translated as CASSRGPGDNEQFF.

The chain has TRBV19 and TRBJ1-4; a weak D match, TRBD1 (5 bases). CDR3 length: 14 residues. Trimming shortened V by 3 bases and J by 3 bases, and 8 bases separated the two germline ends. Germline values: CDR1 LNHDA, CDR2 SQIVND (reference sequence). CDR3 DNA sequence: TGTGCCAGTAGTATTTGGGGCCCTAATGAAAAACTGTTTTTT. It is translated as CASSIWGPNEKLFF.

CDR3 loop: CASSLAGGLAETQYF. The CDR3 DNA reads as TGTGCCAGCAGCTTAGCGGGGGGGCTGGCAGAGACCCAGTACTTC. The chain joins TRBV5-4 to TRBJ2-5; 10 bases match TRBD2. The CDR3 length is 15 residues. The germline CDR1 and CDR2 sequences are SGHNT and YYREEE (reference sequence). V lost 2 bases to trimming and J lost 4 bases; unmatched junction nucleotides: 5. The full variable domain, its missing parts supplied by reference TRBV5-4 and TRBJ2-5, is ETGVTQSPTHLIKTRGQQVTLRCSSQSGHNTVSWYQQALGQGPQFIFQYYREEENGRGNFPPRFSGLQFPNYSSELNVNALELDDSALYLCASSLAGGLAETQYFGPGTRLLVL.

The chain uses TRBV4-1 and TRBJ1-1, with 7 bases aligning to TRBD1. This CDR3 comprises 16 residues. Per the germline V gene, CDR1 is MGHRA and CDR2 is YSYEKL. Trimming took 4 bases from V and 1 from J; bases not matched to a gene: 9. For the CDR3, the DNA is TGCGCCAGCAGCCGCATGTGGGGACAGTCGAACACTGAAGCTTTCTTT. Translating gives CASSRMWGQSNTEAFF.

J is TRBJ2-2 and V is TRBV9; tentative D call: TRBD1 (7 bases). This CDR3 is 14 amino acids long. Deletions cut 3 bases from V and 7 bases from J, with 13 bases between. From germline, CDR1 is SGDLS and CDR2 YYNGEE. The CDR3 loop is CASSAVQGGGELFF. The DNA for the CDR3 is TGTGCCAGCAGCGCCGTCCAGGGGGGCGGGGAGCTGTTTTTT.

The chain combines TRBV5-4 with TRBJ2-7, with a tentative D call TRBD1 (6 bases). This CDR3 has 14 amino acids. The germline V and J ends were trimmed by 4 bases and 2 bases, with 13 bases remaining between them. Germline V CDR1 and CDR2: SGHNT, YYREEE (reference sequence). DNA of the CDR3: TGTGCCAGCAGCCCGACAGGTCAAGCCTACGAGCAGTACTTC. It translates to CASSPTGQAYEQYF.

The chain combines TRBV24-1 with TRBJ2-1, with a tentative D call TRBD1 (6 bases). In germline, CDR1 is KGHDR, CDR2 SFDVKD. Trimming took off 3 bases at V and 5 bases at J, with 22 bases between the two ends. The CDR3 spans 18 residues. The CDR3 reads CATSDPVRQASYDNEQFF. The CDR3 nucleotides read TGTGCCACCAGTGATCCGGTAAGACAGGCTTCCTACGACAATGAGCAGTTCTTC.

This chain links TRBV14 with TRBJ1-2; 7 positions agree with TRBD1. Per germline, CDR1 SGHDN and CDR2 FVKESK. V was clipped by 2 bases and J by 3 bases; unmatched bases: 3. This CDR3 contains 14 residues. This CDR3 is CASSQRQGHYGYTF. In DNA, the CDR3 is TGTGCCAGCAGCCAAAGACAGGGCCACTATGGCTACACCTTC.

V gene TRBV4-1 combines with J gene TRBJ1-5, with 8 bases fitting TRBD1. CDR1 is MGHRA, CDR2 YSYEKL, per germline. The J segment lost 5 bases and the V segment lost 0 bases, leaving 15 bases of the junction unmatched. This CDR3 comprises 19 residues. The CDR3 region is CASSQDRGQVSENHQPQHF. CDR3 bases: TGCGCCAGCAGCCAAGATCGGGGACAGGTGAGTGAAAACCATCAGCCCCAGCATTTT.